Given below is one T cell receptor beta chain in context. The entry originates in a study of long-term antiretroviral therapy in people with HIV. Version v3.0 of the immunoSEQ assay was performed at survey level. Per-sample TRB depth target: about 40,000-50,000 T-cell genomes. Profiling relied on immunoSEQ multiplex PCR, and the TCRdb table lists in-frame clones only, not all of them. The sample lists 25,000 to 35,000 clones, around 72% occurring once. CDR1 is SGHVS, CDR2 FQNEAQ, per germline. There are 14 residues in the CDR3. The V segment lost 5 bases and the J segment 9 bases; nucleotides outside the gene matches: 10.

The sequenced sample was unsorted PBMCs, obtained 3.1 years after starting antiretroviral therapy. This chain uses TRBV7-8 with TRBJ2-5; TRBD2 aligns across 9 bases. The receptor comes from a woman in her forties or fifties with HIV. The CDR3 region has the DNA TGTGCCAGCAGCCAACTAGCGGGTTGGGGTTCCCAGTACTTC. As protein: CASSQLAGWGSQYF.